Listed here are 3 T cell receptor beta chains from one sample, sequenced in a study of human T cells and chemical hapten exposure. The time point denotes: patch test 3, about 24 weeks after DPC sensitization. Treatment denoted: therapeutic diphenylcyclopropenone sensitization with weekly scalp DPC. TCRdb analysed the RACE reads with MiXCR anew, one entry per CDR3 protein. The sample has roughly 50,000 distinct CDR3 sequences; 9% to 10% are singletons. Sequencing was performed on whole blood, taken in connection with sensitization to the hapten diphenylcyclopropenone (DPC). These receptors were obtained from a woman between 40 and 50 years old with alopecia areata. Some clones in this sample may be carry-over from other donors' samples.

The chain recombines TRBV28 with TRBJ1-1, with unresolved D. Per germline, CDR1 MDHEN and CDR2 SYDVKM. V lost 7 bases to trimming and J lost 4 bases, with 13 bases between them. The CDR3 runs to 13 residues. CDR3 region: CASTDVRGTEAFF. The CDR3 region has the DNA TGTGCCAGCACCGACGTACGAGGCACTGAAGCTTTCTTT. The full variable domain, rest sourced from reference TRBV28 and TRBJ1-1, is DVKVTQSSRYLVKRTGEKVFLECVQDMDHENMFWYRQDPGLGLRLIYFSYDVKMKEKGDIPEGYSVSREKKERFSLILESASTNQTSMYLCASTDVRGTEAFFGQGTRLTVV.

This clonotype showed up just a few times. This chain uses TRBV6-2 or TRBV6-3 with TRBJ1-2; 7 nucleotides match TRBD1. Germline CDR1 and CDR2: MNHEY and SVGEGT. The CDR3 contains 13 residues. The CDR3 DNA reads as TGTGCTCTTCGGGACAGCCTAAACTATGGCTACACCTTC. Amino acid sequence: CALRDSLNYGYTF.

V and J are TRBV9 and TRBJ2-3; unclear D gene. The germline gives CDR1 SGDLS, CDR2 YYNGEE. V lost 0 bases, J lost 0 bases, and 8 bases lay in between. The CDR3 length is 15 residues. This chain's CDR3 is CASSVGFSSTDTQYF. The DNA for the CDR3 is TGTGCCAGCAGCGTAGGGTTCTCGAGCACAGATACGCAGTATTTT. Together with reference TRBV9 and TRBJ2-3, the CDR3 gives the full variable domain: DSGVTQTPKHLITATGQRVTLRCSPRSGDLSVYWYQQSLDQGLQFLIQYYNGEERAKGNILERFSAQQFPDLHSELNLSSLELGDSALYFCASSVGFSSTDTQYFGPGTRLTVL.